This passage covers 13 T cell receptor beta chains from one sample sequenced in a study of shared clonotypes between healthy human individuals. Naive CD8 cells were CD45RO-negative, positively selected for CCR7, excluding terminally differentiated effector memory CD45RA+ cells. The data were produced by immunoSEQ multiplex PCR, yet TCRdb's version contains in-frame clones alone and is incomplete. The data show some 2,000,000 clones, with roughly 95% seen just once and roughly 1% held by the top ten. Sequencing was performed on naive CD8+ T cells sorted from blood. These receptor sequences come from a man aged 18-30 years in good health.

The J gene is TRBJ2-5, the V gene TRBV4-3; D is perhaps TRBD2 (7 bases). This CDR3 contains 17 residues. CDR1 LGHNA and CDR2 YSLEER come from the germline V gene. Trimming removed 0 bases at V and 4 bases at J, with 18 bases between. The CDR3 is CASSQDPRGGEGETQYF. The CDR3 region has the DNA TGCGCCAGCAGCCAAGACCCCCGCGGGGGCGAAGGAGAGACCCAGTACTTC.

This clone is a singleton in its sample. This rearrangement joins TRBV29-1 to TRBJ2-2; D is unresolved. The germline CDR1 and CDR2 sequences are SQVTM and ANQGSEA. Trimming cost V 4 bases and J 2 bases, with 11 bases left between them. The CDR3 sequence is 14 residues long. The CDR3 nucleotides read TGCAGCGTTGTTAGGCAGGACAACACCGGGGAGCTGTTTTTT. Its translation is CSVVRQDNTGELFF.

The chain has TRBV4-1 and TRBJ2-7, with TRBD1 matching 11 bases. V was pared by 2 bases and J by 6 bases, with 3 bases of the junction left unmatched. CDR1 and CDR2 (germline): MGHRA, YSYEKL. The CDR3 has 14 amino acids. The CDR3 here is CASSQRDRGGEQYF. DNA of the CDR3: TGCGCCAGCAGCCAACGGGACAGGGGGGGCGAGCAGTACTTC.

The CDR3 region has the DNA TGTGCCAGTACTCGGGGCCTGGGGACCGGGGAGCTGTTTTTT. Residues: CASTRGLGTGELFF. The chain is built from TRBV19 and TRBJ2-2; the D gene could be TRBD1 or TRBD2 (5 bases each). This CDR3 region has 14 residues. V lost 7 bases and J 5 bases, leaving 14 bases between the germline ends. The germline V gene has CDR1 LNHDA and CDR2 SQIVND (reference sequence).

In nucleotides, the CDR3 is TGTGCCAGCAGGGACAGGGGGCATAGTCAGCCCCAGCATTTT. This gives the protein CASRDRGHSQPQHF. The chain joins TRBV2 to TRBJ1-5; 11 bases are a match to TRBD1. Germline V gene lookup returns CDR1 SNHLY and CDR2 FYNNEI. The V gene end was trimmed by 6 bases and the J gene end by 6 bases; junction bases not matched to a gene: 4. This CDR3 comprises 14 residues.

V usage is TRBV6-5 and J usage is TRBJ1-3; no clear D gene. Germline lookup yields CDR1 MNHEY and CDR2 SVGAGI. V gave up 6 bases and J gave up 0 bases, with 12 bases separating them. The CDR3 loop spans 15 amino acids. The CDR3 protein is CASRVGPSSGNTIYF. In DNA, the CDR3 is TGTGCCAGCAGAGTCGGCCCGAGCTCTGGAAACACCATATATTTT.

The V gene is TRBV7-9, the J gene TRBJ1-2; D remains unclear. Trimming removed 5 bases from V and 3 bases from J, with 10 bases in between. The germline V gene encodes CDR1 SEHNR and CDR2 FQNEAQ (reference sequence). This CDR3 contains 13 residues. CDR3: CASSPVGDYGYTF. CDR3 bases: TGTGCCAGCAGCCCCGTCGGGGACTATGGCTACACCTTC. The complete variable domain, with remaining parts taken from reference TRBV7-9 and TRBJ1-2, reads DTGVSQNPRHKITKRGQNVTFRCDPISEHNRLYWYRQTLGQGPEFLTYFQNEAQLEKSRLLSDRFSAERPKGSFSTLEIQRTEQGDSAMYLCASSPVGDYGYTFGSGTRLTVV.

This clone has a single count. The rearrangement uses TRBV11-2 and TRBJ1-1; D ambiguous. This CDR3 has 13 residues. In germline, CDR1 is SGHAT, CDR2 FQNNGV. Trimming stripped 3 bases from V and 4 bases from J, with 9 bases between. CDR3 coding DNA: TGTGCCAGCAGCTTCCCCCGGGGCACTGAAGCTTTCTTT. As protein: CASSFPRGTEAFF.

This clone was counted a single time. The chain joins TRBV14 to TRBJ2-7; 9 positions match TRBD1. The CDR3 loop spans 14 amino acids. The V gene's germline CDR1 is SGHDN and CDR2 FVKESK. The V gene end was trimmed by 5 bases and the J gene end by 6 bases; junction bases not matched to a gene: 8. The CDR3: CASSSRDRVLEQYF. For the CDR3, the DNA is TGTGCCAGCAGCTCGAGGGACAGGGTTCTCGAGCAGTACTTC. Variable domain in full (rest from reference TRBV14 and TRBJ2-7): EAGVTQFPSHSVIEKGQTVTLRCDPISGHDNLYWYRRVMGKEIKFLLHFVKESKQDESGMPNNRFLAERTGGTYSTLKVQPAELEDSGVYFCASSSRDRVLEQYFGPGTRLTVT.

The gene calls are TRBV19 and TRBJ2-1; tentatively, D is TRBD1 (6 bases). Per the germline V gene, CDR1 is LNHDA and CDR2 is SQIVND (reference sequence). The V end lost 6 bases, the J end lost 6 bases, and 12 bases lay between the germline ends. CDR3 length: 13 amino acids. The CDR3 region has the DNA TGTGCCAGTAGCCCAACAGGGAGCAATGAGCAGTTCTTC. Its protein product is CASSPTGSNEQFF.

The chain recombines TRBV9 with TRBJ2-3, with 7 bases lining up with TRBD1. V lost 6 bases to trimming and J lost 6 bases; unmatched junction nucleotides: 13. The CDR3 runs to 15 residues. The germline CDR1 and CDR2 sequences are SGDLS and YYNGEE. The DNA of the CDR3 is TGTGCCAGCACCCCCCAGGGGGTAAGGTCGGATACGCAGTATTTT. Translated, it gives CASTPQGVRSDTQYF.

As concerns this clone: Other nucleotide sequences in the sample specify the same CDR3. The chain has TRBV2 and TRBJ1-2, with 8 positions matching TRBD1. This CDR3 is 13 amino acids long. Germline CDR1 is SNHLY and CDR2 is FYNNEI. V lost 4 bases and J lost 5; bases outside the gene matches: 3. The CDR3 protein is CASSGGTGYGYTF. The DNA for the CDR3 is TGTGCCAGCAGTGGGGGGACAGGTTATGGCTACACCTTC.

This clone was detected only once. V is TRBV19 and J is TRBJ1-5; D unclear. V was trimmed by 3 bases and J by 5 bases, leaving 8 bases between them. The CDR3 is 13 amino acids. Germline V gene data show CDR1 as LNHDA and CDR2 as SQIVND (reference sequence). DNA for the CDR3: TGTGCCAGTAGTATTATGGTTGATCAGCCCCAGCATTTT. Its translation: CASSIMVDQPQHF.